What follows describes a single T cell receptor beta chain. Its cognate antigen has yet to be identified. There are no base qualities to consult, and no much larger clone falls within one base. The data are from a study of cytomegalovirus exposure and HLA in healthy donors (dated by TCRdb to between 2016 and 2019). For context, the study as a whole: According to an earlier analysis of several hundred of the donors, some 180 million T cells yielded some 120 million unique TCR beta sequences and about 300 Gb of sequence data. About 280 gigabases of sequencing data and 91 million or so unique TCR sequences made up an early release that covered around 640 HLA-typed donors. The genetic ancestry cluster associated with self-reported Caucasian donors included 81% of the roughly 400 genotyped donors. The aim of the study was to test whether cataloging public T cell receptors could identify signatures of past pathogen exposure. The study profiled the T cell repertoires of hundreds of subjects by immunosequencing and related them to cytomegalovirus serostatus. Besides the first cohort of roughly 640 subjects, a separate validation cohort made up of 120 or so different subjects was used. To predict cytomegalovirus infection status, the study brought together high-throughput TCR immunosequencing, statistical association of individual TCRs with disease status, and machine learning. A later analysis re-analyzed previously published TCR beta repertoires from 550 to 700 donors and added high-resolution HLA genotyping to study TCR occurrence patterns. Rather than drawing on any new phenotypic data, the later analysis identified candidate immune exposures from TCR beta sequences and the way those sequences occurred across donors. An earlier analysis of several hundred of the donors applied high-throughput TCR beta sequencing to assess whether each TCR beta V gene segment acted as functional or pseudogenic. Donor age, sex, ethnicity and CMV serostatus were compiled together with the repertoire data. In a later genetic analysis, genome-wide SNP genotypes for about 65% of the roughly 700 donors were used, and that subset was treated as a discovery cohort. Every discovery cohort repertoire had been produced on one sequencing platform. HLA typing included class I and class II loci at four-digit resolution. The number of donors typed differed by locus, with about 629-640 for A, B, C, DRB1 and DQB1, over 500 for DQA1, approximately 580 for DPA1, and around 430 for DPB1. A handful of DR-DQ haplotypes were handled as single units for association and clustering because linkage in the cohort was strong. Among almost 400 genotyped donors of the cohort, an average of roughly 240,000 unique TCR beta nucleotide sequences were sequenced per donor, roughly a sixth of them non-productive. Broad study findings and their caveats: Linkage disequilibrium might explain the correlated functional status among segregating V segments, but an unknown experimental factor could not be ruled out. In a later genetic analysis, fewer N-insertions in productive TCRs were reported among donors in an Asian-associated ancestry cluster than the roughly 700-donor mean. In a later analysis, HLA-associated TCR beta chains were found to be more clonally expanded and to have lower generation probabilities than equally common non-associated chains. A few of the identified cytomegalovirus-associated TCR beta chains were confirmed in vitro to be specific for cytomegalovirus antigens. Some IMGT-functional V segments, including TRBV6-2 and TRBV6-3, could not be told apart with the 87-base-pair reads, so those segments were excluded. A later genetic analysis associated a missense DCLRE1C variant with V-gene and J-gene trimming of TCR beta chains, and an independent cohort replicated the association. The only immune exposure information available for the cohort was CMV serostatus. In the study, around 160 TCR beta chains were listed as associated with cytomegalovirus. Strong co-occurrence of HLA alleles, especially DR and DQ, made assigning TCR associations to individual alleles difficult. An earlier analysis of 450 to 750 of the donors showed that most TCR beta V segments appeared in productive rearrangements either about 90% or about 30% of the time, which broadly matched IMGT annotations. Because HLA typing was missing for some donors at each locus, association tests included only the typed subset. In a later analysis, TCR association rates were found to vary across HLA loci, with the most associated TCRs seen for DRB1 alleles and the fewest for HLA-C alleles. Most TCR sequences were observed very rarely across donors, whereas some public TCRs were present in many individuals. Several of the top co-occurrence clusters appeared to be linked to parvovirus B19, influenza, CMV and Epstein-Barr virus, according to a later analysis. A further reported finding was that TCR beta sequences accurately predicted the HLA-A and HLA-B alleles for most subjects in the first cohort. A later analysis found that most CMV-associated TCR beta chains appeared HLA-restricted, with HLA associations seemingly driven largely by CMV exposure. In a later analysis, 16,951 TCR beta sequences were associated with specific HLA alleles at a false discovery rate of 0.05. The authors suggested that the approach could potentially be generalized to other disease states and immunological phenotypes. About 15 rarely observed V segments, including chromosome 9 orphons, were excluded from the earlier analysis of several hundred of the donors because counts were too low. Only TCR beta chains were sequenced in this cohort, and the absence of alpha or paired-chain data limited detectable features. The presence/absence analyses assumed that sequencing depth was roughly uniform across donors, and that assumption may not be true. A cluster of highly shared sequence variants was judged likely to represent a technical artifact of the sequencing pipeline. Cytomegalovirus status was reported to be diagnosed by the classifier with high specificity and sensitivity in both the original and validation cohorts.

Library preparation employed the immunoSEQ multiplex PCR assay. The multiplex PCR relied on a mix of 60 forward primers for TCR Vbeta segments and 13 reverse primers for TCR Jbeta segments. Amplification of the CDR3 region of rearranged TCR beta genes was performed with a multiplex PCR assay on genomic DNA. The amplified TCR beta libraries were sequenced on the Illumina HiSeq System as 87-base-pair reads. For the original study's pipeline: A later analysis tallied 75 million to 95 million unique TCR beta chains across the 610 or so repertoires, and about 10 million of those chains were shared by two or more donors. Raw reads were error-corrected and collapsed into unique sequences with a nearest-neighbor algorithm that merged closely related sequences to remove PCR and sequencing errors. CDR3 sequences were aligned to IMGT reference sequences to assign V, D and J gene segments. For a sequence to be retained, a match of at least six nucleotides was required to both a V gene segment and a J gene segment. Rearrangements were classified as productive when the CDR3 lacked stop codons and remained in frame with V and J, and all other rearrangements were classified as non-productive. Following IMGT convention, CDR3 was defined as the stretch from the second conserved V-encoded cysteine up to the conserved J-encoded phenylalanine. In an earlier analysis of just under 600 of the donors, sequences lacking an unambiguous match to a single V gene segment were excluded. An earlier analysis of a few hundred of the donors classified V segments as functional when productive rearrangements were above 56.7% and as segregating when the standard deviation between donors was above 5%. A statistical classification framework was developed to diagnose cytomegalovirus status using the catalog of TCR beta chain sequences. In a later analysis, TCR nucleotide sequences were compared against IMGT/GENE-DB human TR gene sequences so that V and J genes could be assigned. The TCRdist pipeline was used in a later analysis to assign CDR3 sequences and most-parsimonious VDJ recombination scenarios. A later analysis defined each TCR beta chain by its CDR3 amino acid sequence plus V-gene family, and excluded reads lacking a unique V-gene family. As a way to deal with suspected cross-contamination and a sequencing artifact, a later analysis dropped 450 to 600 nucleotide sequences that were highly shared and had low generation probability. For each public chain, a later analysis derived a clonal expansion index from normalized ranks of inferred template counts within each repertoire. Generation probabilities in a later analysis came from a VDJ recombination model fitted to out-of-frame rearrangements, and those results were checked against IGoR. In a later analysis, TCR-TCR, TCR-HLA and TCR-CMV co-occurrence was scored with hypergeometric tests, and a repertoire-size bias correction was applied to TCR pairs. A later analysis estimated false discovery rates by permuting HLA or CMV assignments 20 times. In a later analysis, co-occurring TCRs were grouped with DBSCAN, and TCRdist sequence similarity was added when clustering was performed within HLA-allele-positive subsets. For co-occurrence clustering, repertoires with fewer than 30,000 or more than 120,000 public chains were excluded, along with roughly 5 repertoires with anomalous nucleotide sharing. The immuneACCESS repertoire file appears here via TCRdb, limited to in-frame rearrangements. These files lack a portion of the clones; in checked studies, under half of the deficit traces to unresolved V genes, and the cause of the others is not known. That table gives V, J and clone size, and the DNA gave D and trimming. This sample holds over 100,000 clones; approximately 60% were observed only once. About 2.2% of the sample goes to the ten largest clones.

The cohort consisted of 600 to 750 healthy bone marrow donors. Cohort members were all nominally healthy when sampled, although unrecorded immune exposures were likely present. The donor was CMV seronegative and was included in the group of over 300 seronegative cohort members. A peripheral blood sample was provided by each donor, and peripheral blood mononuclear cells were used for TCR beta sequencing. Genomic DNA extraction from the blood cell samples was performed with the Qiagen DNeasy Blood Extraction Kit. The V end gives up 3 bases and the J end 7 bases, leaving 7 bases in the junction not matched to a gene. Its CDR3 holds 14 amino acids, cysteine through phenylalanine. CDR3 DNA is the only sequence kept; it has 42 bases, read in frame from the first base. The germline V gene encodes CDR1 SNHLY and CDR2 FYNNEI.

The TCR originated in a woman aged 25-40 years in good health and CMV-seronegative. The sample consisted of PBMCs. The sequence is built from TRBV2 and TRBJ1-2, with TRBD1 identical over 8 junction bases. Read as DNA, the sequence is TGTGCCAGCAGTGAGACAGGGGAAACTGGTGGCTACACCTTC. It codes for CASSETGETGGYTF.